The 22 T cell receptor beta chains presented below share a single source sample, sequenced in a study of T-cell memory formation after mild COVID-19 listed by TCRdb under 2021. To prepare the library, 5' RACE was applied. Sequencing took place on an Illumina NovaSeq 6000. The public reads were run again by TCRdb, first through fastp at Q25 and then through MiXCR, and only productive beta chains were kept. Rows merge per CDR3 protein into single entries with the most common DNA and genes. This sample is represented by about 170,000 distinct CDR3 sequences; about an eighth of them were singletons. The ten largest clones add up to approximately 3.5% of the sample. Material: PBMCs or a T cell subset sorted from them (not recorded which). The receptor source for this set is a man younger than 35 who had mild COVID-19 (a few samples of this study predate the infection). The sample titles of this study are shuffled in the database, so cell type and time point are left out; the donor was told from shared clones.

This clonotype has just a few counts. This chain links TRBV18 with TRBJ1-6; D may be TRBD1 (5 bases). V lost 4 bases to trimming and J lost 4 bases, with 8 bases between them. The CDR3 has 14 residues. From germline, CDR1 is KGHSH and CDR2 LQKENI. The CDR3 sequence is CASSLDSYNSPLHF. CDR3 nucleotides: TGTGCCAGCTCACTAGACAGTTATAATTCACCCCTCCACTTT.

Only a few counts were recorded for this clonotype. The chain joins TRBV7-2 to TRBJ1-2; TRBD1 matches 7 bases. With V trimmed by 5 bases and J by 12 bases, 15 bases remained unmatched. This CDR3 has 14 residues. CDR1 and CDR2 (germline): SGHTA, FQGNSA. CDR3 nucleotides: TGTGCCAGCAGCCCCAATAGGGACAGCTTATCACACACCTTC. Translated, it gives CASSPNRDSLSHTF.

This clonotype was seen a few times. The chain employs TRBV4-1 and TRBJ2-5; D unclear. CDR1 MGHRA and CDR2 YSYEKL come from the germline V gene. The CDR3 extends over 14 amino acids. V was shortened by 3 bases and J by 4 bases, with 12 bases between the two germline ends. CDR3 in amino acids: CASSQEGWGETQYF. In nucleotides, the CDR3 is TGCGCCAGCAGCCAGGAAGGATGGGGAGAGACCCAGTACTTC.

The chain combines TRBV12-3 or TRBV12-4 with TRBJ1-1; D is unresolved. The V and J ends lost 7 bases and 1 base respectively, with 7 bases between them. The CDR3 has 12 amino acids. The CDR3 reads CASKYQNTEAFF. The CDR3 DNA reads as TGTGCCAGCAAGTACCAGAACACTGAAGCTTTCTTT.

The chain combines TRBV20-1 with TRBJ2-2; no clear D gene. Germline V gene data show CDR1 as DFQATT and CDR2 as SNEGSKA (reference sequence). With 4 bases removed from V and 6 bases from J, the gap between germline ends came to 9 bases. This CDR3 has 12 residues. CDR3 coding DNA: TGCAGTGCTAACCCGGCACCCGGGGAGCTGTTTTTT. This codes for CSANPAPGELFF.

In this sample, this clonotype turned up many times. The chain links TRBV7-6 to TRBJ2-1, with 8 nucleotides matching TRBD2. CDR3 size: 16 residues. From germline, CDR1 is SGHVS and CDR2 FNYEAQ. J lost 4 bases, V lost 1 base, and 6 bases had no gene match. The CDR3 region is CASSLDRAGAYNEQFF. The CDR3 DNA reads TGTGCCAGCAGCTTAGACCGAGCGGGGGCTTACAATGAGCAGTTCTTC. The entire variable domain, with the rest obtained from reference TRBV7-6 and TRBJ2-1, is as follows: GAGVSQSPRYKVTKRGQDVALRCDPISGHVSLYWYRQALGQGPEFLTYFNYEAQQDKSGLPNDRFSAERPEGSISTLTIQRTEQRDSAMYRCASSLDRAGAYNEQFFGPGTRLTVL.

This clonotype turned up a few times. The chain couples TRBV7-2 to TRBJ2-5; D call uncertain. The CDR3 is 14 residues long. Trimming left V 2 bases short and J 7 bases short, with 14 bases between. Germline loops: CDR1 SGHTA, CDR2 FQGNSA. The CDR3 protein is CASSLLERWGTQYF. CDR3 in DNA: TGTGCCAGCAGCTTACTAGAGCGATGGGGGACCCAGTACTTC.

The V gene is TRBV7-8, the J gene TRBJ2-1, with TRBD2 matching 13 bases. The CDR3 runs 16 residues. The germline gives CDR1 SGHVS, CDR2 FQNEAQ. V gave up 5 bases and J gave up 7 bases; unmatched junction bases: 8. CDR3 protein: CASSPWTSGGRNEQFF. CDR3 DNA: TGTGCCAGCAGCCCCTGGACTAGCGGGGGTAGAAATGAGCAGTTCTTC.

This clonotype was detected many times. V is TRBV6-5 and J is TRBJ2-1; maybe TRBD1 (5 bases). Trimming pared 7 bases from V and 7 bases from J, leaving 17 bases between. Germline CDR1 MNHEY, CDR2 SVGAGI. CDR3 length: 14 residues. CDR3 loop: CASTWMEGDNEQFF. As DNA, the CDR3 is TGTGCCAGCACGTGGATGGAAGGGGATAATGAGCAGTTCTTC.

CDR3 region: CSAEAGGVQETQYF. The CDR3 bases are TGCAGTGCTGAGGCGGGGGGGGTCCAAGAGACCCAGTACTTC. V usage is TRBV20-1 and J usage is TRBJ2-5, with TRBD2 matching over 9 bases. The ends lost 5 bases at V and 1 base at J; junction bases unmatched: 5. CDR3 length equals 14 residues. Per germline, CDR1 DFQATT and CDR2 SNEGSKA (reference sequence).

The rearrangement links TRBV21-1 to TRBJ1-4. TRBV21-1 is noted as a pseudogene. CDR3 size: 14 residues. The DNA of the CDR3 is TGTGCAAGCAGCGACGGGTCAACTAATGAAAAACTGTTTTTT. Encoded protein: CASSDGSTNEKLFF.

This clonotype was observed a handful of times. This sequence joins TRBV7-2 and TRBJ1-1; tentatively, D is TRBD1 (5 bases). From germline, CDR1 is SGHTA and CDR2 FQGNSA. This CDR3 comprises 16 residues. Between the trimmed V and J ends, which lost 6 bases and 5 bases, there was a span of 22 bases. The CDR3 loop reads CASSSDGAGVTTEAFF. The CDR3 DNA sequence: TGTGCCAGCAGTTCTGATGGGGCGGGAGTAACGACTGAAGCTTTCTTT. Drawing the rest from reference TRBV7-2 and TRBJ1-1, the complete variable domain is GAGVSQSPSNKVTEKGKDVELRCDPISGHTALYWYRQSLGQGLEFLIYFQGNSAPDKSGLPSDRFSAERTGGSVSTLTIQRTQQEDSAVYLCASSSDGAGVTTEAFFGQGTRLTVV.

This clonotype has more than one count but fewer than ten. This rearrangement joins TRBV7-2 to TRBJ2-2; TRBD2 aligns across 10 bases. The CDR3 consists of 15 residues. The V segment lost 2 bases and the J segment 5 bases; nucleotides outside the gene matches: 2. Germline V lookup: CDR1 SGHTA, CDR2 FQGNSA. The CDR3 reads CASSLTLAGTGELFF. For the CDR3, the DNA is TGTGCCAGCAGCTTAACACTAGCGGGGACCGGGGAGCTGTTTTTT.

This clonotype has more than one count but fewer than ten. The chain combines TRBV4-3 with TRBJ2-3; unclear D gene. The CDR3 runs to 14 residues. V lost 1 base, J lost 2 bases, and 7 bases lay in between. The germline gives CDR1 LGHNA, CDR2 YSLEER. CDR3 in DNA: TGCGCCAGCAGCCAAGGGATCGACACAGATACGCAGTATTTT. Translating it yields CASSQGIDTDTQYF.

The chain is built from TRBV6-5 and TRBJ1-2; the D gene is possibly TRBD1 (5 bases). Germline assignment: CDR1 MNHEY and CDR2 SVGAGI. CDR3 length equals 11 residues. V was pared by 8 bases and J by 8 bases, with 12 bases between. CDR3 loop: CASYGARGYTF. The CDR3 DNA follows: TGTGCCAGCTATGGGGCGCGGGGCTACACCTTC.

The rearrangement joins TRBV28 to TRBJ1-2, with 10 bases fitting TRBD1. Germline CDR1 reads MDHEN; CDR2 reads SYDVKM. The CDR3 has 14 residues. The ends lost 4 bases at V and 3 bases at J; junction bases unmatched: 2. The CDR3 is CASSSTGGDYGYTF. The CDR3 nucleotides read TGTGCCAGCAGTTCGACAGGGGGCGACTATGGCTACACCTTC.

This clonotype has just a few counts. This chain joins TRBV18 and TRBJ2-2; no firm D call. This CDR3 is 14 amino acids long. The germline V gene encodes CDR1 KGHSH and CDR2 LQKENI. V lost 3 bases to trimming and J lost 2 bases, with 7 bases between them. CDR3 loop: CASSPLSNTGELFF. The CDR3 nucleotides are TGTGCCAGCTCACCTCTCTCAAACACCGGGGAGCTGTTTTTT. The variable domain in full, completed from reference TRBV18 and TRBJ2-2, reads NAGVMQNPRHLVRRRGQEARLRCSPMKGHSHVYWYRQLPEEGLKFMVYLQKENIIDESGMPKERFSAEFPKEGPSILRIQQVVRGDSAAYFCASSPLSNTGELFFGEGSRLTVL.

In this sample, this clonotype turned up a few times. The chain carries TRBV6-5 and TRBJ1-6; D might be TRBD1 (5 bases). Germline values: CDR1 MNHEY, CDR2 SVGAGI. V was shortened by 2 bases and J by 4 bases, with 15 bases between the two germline ends. CDR3 length: 17 residues. The CDR3 nucleotides read TGTGCCAGCAGTTACGGGGGTTTGAAGGATTATAATTCACCCCTCCACTTT. It is translated as CASSYGGLKDYNSPLHF.

Many counts were recorded for this clonotype. V is TRBV5-1 and J is TRBJ2-3; D may match TRBD1 or TRBD2 (5 bases each). The ends were cut back, 0 bases at V and 6 bases at J, with 8 bases in the middle. The CDR3 spans 13 residues. The germline V gene encodes CDR1 SGHRS and CDR2 YFSETQ. The DNA for the CDR3 is TGCGCCAGCAGCTTGGTAGGGGAGGATACGCAGTATTTT. Encoded protein: CASSLVGEDTQYF.

This clonotype turned up a few times. The genes are TRBV11-2 and TRBJ2-3; D might be TRBD1 (5 bases). V was pared by 8 bases and J by 4 bases, with 16 bases between. Germline V gene lookup returns CDR1 SGHAT and CDR2 FQNNGV. The CDR3 spans 14 residues. For the CDR3, the DNA is TGTGCCAGCTCATACCTAGGACAAGCAGATACGCAGTATTTT. Encoded protein: CASSYLGQADTQYF.

The V gene is TRBV10-2, the J gene TRBJ1-4; D unresolved. The CDR3 runs 12 residues. Germline V CDR1 and CDR2: WSHSY, SAAADI. V was pared by 0 bases and J by 7 bases, with 3 bases between. CDR3 sequence: CASSESGEKLFF. The CDR3, as DNA: TGCGCCAGCAGTGAGTCTGGTGAAAAACTGTTTTTT.

In nucleotides, the CDR3 is TGCAGCCCTACGGGTTCCGGACTAAACACCGGGGAGCTGTTTTTT. It is translated as CSPTGSGLNTGELFF. The chain combines TRBV29-1 with TRBJ2-2; D may be TRBD2 (6 bases). V was clipped by 8 bases and J by 2 bases, with 18 bases between them. Germline loops: CDR1 SQVTM, CDR2 ANQGSEA. This CDR3 contains 15 residues.